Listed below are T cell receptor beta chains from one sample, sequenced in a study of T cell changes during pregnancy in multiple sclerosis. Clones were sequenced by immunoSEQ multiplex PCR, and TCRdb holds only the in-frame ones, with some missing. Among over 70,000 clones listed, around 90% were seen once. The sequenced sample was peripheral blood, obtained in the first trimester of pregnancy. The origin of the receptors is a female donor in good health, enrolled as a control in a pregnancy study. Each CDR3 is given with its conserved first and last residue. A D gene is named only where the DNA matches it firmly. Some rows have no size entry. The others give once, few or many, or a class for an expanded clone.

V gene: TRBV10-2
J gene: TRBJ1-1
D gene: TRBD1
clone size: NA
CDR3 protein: CASSGGQGNTEAFF
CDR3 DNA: TGCGCCAGCAGTGGGGGACAGGGGAACACTGAAGCTTTCTTT

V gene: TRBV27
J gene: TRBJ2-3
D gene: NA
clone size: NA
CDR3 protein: CASSSQASDTQYF
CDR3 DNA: TGTGCCAGCAGTTCCCAGGCATCAGATACGCAGTATTTT

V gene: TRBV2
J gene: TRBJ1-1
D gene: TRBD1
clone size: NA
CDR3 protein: CAKGQGPTEAFF
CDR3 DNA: TGTGCCAAGGGACAGGGCCCGACTGAAGCTTTCTTT

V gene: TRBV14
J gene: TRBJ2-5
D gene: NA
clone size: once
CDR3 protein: CASSQDLGGSETQYF
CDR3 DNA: TGTGCCAGCAGCCAAGATTTAGGGGGTTCGGAGACCCAGTACTTC

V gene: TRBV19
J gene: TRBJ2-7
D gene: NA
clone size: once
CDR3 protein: CASSTRQDYEQYF
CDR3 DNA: TGTGCCAGTAGTACCCGACAGGACTACGAGCAGTACTTC

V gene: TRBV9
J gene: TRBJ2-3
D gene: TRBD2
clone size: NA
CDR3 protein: CASSVSTSGGTDTQYF
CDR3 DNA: TGTGCCAGCAGCGTTTCGACTAGCGGAGGCACAGATACGCAGTATTTT

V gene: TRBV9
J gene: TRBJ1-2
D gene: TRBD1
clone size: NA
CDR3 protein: CASSPRTGNGYTF
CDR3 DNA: TGTGCCAGCAGCCCGCGGACAGGGAATGGCTACACCTTC

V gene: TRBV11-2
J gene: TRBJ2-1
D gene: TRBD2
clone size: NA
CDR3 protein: CASSLVRGGPAEQFF
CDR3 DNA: TGTGCCAGCAGCTTAGTCCGCGGGGGGCCGGCGGAGCAGTTCTTC

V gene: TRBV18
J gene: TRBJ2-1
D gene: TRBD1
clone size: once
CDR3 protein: CASSPRDSPYNEQFF
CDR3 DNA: TGTGCCAGCTCACCCCGGGACAGTCCCTACAATGAGCAGTTCTTC

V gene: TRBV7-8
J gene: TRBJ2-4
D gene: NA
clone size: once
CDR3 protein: CASSDASSLNIQYF
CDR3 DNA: TGTGCCAGCAGCGATGCTAGCAGCCTAAACATTCAGTACTTC

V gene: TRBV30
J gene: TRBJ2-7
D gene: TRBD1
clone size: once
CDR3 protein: CASNRGPGNEQYF
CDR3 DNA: TGTGCCTCAAACAGGGGACCGGGGAACGAGCAGTACTTC

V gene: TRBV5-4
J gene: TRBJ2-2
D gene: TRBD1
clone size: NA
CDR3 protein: CASSLGQINTGELFF
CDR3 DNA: TGTGCCAGCAGCCTGGGACAGATAAACACCGGGGAGCTGTTTTTT

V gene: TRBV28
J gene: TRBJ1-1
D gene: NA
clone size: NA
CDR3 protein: CASSLRIGAAFF
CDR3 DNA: TGTGCCAGCAGTTTACGCATCGGAGCAGCTTTCTTT

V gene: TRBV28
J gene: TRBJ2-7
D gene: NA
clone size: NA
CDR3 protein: CASISRGRGVYEQYF
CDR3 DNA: TGTGCCAGCATCTCAAGGGGCAGGGGGGTCTACGAGCAGTACTTC

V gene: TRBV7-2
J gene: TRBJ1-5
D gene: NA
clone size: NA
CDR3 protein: CASSELGYSNQPQHF
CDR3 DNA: TGTGCCAGCAGCGAACTAGGGTATAGCAATCAGCCCCAGCATTTT

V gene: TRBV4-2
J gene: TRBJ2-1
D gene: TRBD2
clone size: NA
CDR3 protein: CASSQDLYGTSGLTEQFF
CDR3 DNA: TGTGCCAGCAGCCAAGATCTCTACGGGACTAGCGGACTTACGGAGCAGTTCTTC